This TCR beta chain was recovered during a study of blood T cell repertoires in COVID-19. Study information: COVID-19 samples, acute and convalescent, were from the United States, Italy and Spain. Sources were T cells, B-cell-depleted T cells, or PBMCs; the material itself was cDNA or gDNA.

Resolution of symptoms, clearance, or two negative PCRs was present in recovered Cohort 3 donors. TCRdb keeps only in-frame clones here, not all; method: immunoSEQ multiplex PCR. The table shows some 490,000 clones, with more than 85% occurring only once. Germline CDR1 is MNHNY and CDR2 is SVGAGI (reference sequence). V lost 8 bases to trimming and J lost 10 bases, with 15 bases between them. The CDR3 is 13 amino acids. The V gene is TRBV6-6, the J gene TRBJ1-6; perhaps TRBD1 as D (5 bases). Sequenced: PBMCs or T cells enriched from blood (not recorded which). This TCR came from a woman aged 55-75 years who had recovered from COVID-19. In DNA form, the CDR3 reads TGTGCCAGCTGCCGGCAGGGTGAGTCACCCCTCCACTTT. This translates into CASCRQGESPLHF.